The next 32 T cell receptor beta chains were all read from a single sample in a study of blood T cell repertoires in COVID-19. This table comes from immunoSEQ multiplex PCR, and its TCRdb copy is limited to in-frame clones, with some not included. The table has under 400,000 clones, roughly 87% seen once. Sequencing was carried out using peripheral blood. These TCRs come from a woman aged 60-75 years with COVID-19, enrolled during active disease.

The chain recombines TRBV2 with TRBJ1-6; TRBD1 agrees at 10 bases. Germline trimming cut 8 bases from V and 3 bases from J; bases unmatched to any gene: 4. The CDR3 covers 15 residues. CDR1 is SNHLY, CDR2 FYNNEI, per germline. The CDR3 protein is CASGTGAGYNSPLHF. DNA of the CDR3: TGTGCCAGCGGGACAGGGGCTGGCTATAATTCACCCCTCCACTTT.

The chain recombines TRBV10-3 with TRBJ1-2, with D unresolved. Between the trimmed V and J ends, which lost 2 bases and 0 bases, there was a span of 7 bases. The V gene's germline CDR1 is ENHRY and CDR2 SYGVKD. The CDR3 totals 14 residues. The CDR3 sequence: CAISEMSANYGYTF. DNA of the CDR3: TGTGCCATCAGTGAGATGAGTGCTAACTATGGCTACACCTTC.

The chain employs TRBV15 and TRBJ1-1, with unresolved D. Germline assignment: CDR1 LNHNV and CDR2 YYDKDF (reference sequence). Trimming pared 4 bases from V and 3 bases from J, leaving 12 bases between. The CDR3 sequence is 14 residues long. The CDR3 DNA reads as TGTGCCACCAGCAACCTCCTCCGGGACACTGAAGCTTTCTTT. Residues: CATSNLLRDTEAFF.

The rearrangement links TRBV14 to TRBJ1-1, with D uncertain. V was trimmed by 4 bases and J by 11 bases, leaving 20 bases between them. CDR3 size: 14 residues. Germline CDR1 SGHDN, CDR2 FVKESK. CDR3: CASSPKGVNLRAFF. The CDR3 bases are TGTGCCAGCAGCCCGAAGGGAGTCAATCTTCGTGCTTTCTTT.

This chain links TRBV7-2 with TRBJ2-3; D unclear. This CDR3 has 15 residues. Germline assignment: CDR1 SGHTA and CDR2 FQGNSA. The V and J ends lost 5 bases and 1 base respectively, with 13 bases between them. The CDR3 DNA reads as TGTGCCAGCAGCCCGCGGAACTTAGGCACAGATACGCAGTATTTT. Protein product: CASSPRNLGTDTQYF.

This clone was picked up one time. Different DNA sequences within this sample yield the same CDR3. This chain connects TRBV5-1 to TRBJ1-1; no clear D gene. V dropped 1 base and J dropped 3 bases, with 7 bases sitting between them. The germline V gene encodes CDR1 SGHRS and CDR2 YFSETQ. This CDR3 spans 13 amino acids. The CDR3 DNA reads TGCGCCAGCAGCTTGACAGTTGACACTGAAGCTTTCTTT. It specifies CASSLTVDTEAFF.

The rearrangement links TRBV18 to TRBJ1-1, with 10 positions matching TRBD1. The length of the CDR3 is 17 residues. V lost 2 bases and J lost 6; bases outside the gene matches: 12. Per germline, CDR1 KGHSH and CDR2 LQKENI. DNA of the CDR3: TGTGCCAGCTCACCAATGAGAGTGACAGGGGGCATCGCTGAAGCTTTCTTT. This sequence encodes CASSPMRVTGGIAEAFF.

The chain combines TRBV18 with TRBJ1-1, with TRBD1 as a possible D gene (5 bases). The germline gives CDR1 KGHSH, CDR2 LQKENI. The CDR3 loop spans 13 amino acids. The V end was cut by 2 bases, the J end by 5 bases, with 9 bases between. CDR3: CASSPGAGTEAFF. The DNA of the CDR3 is TGTGCCAGCTCACCAGGGGCAGGGACTGAAGCTTTCTTT.

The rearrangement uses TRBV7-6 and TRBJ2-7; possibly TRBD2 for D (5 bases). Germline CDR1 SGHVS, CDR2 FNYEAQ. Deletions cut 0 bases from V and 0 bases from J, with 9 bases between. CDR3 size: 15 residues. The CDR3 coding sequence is TGTGCCAGCAGCTTAGCTAGCGATAGCTCCTACGAGCAGTACTTC. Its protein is CASSLASDSSYEQYF.

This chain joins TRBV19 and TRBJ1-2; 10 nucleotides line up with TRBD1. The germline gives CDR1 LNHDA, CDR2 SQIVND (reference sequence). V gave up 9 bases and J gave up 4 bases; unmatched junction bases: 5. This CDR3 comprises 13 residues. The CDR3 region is CASRTGGRYGYTF. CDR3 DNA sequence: TGTGCCAGCAGGACAGGGGGACGCTATGGCTACACCTTC.

The CDR3: CASSKREAYGYTF. In DNA, the CDR3 is TGTGCCAGCAGTAAACGCGAGGCCTATGGCTACACCTTC. The V and J genes are TRBV27 and TRBJ1-2; D not resolved. Germline CDR1 is MNHEY and CDR2 is SMNVEV (reference sequence). The V end was cut by 5 bases, the J end by 4 bases, with 11 bases between. The CDR3 runs 13 residues.

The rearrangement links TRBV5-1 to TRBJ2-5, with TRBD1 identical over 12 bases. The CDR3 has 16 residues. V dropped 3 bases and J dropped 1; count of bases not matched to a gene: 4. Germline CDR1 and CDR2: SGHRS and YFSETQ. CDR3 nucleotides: TGCGCCAGCAGCTCCGGGACAGGGGGCGCCCAAGAGACCCAGTACTTC. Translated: CASSSGTGGAQETQYF.

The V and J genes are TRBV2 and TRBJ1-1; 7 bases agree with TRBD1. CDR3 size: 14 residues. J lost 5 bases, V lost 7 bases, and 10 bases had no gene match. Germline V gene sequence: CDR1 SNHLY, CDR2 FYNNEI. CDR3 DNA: TGTGCCAGCATCCCCACAGGGGTGGGGACTGAAGCTTTCTTT. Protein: CASIPTGVGTEAFF.

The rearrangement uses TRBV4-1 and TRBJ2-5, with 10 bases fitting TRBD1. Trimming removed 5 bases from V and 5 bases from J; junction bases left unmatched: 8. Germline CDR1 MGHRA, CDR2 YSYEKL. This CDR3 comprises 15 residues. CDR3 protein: CASSGRDRGFETQYF. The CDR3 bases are TGCGCCAGCAGCGGACGGGACAGGGGTTTTGAGACCCAGTACTTC.

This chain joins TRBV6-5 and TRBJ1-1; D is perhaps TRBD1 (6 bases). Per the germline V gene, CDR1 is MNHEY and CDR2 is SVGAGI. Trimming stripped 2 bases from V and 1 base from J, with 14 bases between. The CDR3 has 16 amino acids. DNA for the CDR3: TGTGCCAGCAGTTACGACCTCTACAGGGCGAACACTGAAGCTTTCTTT. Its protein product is CASSYDLYRANTEAFF.

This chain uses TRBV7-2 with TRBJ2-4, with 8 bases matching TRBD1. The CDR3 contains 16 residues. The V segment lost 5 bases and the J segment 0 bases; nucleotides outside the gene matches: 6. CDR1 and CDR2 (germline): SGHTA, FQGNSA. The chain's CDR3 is CASSPQTGVAKNIQYF. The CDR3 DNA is TGTGCCAGCAGCCCCCAGACAGGGGTAGCCAAAAACATTCAGTACTTC.

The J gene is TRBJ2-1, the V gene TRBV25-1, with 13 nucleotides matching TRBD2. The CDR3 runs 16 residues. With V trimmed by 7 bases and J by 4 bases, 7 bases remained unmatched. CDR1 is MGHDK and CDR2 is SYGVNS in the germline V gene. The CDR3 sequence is CASNPPGLAGYNEQFF. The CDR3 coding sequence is TGTGCCAGCAATCCCCCGGGACTAGCGGGGTACAATGAGCAGTTCTTC.

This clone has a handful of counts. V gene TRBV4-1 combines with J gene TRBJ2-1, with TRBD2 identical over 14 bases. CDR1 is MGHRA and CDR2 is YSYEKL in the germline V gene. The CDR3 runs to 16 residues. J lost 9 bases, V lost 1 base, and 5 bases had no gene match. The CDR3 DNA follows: TGCGCCAGCAGCCAAGTTGGACTAGCGGGGGGAGGTGAGCAGTTCTTC. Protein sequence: CASSQVGLAGGGEQFF.

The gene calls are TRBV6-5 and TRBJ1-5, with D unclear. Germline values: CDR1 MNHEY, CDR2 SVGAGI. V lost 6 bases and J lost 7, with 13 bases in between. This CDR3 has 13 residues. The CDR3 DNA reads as TGTGCCAGCAGCCCCGAGACAACGCAGCCCCAGCATTTT. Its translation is CASSPETTQPQHF.

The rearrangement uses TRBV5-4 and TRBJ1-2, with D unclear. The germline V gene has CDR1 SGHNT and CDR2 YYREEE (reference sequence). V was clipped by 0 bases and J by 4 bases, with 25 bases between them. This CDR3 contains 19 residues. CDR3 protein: CASSLGGSLFGTMGYGYTF. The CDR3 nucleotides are TGTGCCAGCAGCTTGGGAGGGTCTCTTTTCGGCACTATGGGCTATGGCTACACCTTC. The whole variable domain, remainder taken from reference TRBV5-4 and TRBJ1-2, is ETGVTQSPTHLIKTRGQQVTLRCSSQSGHNTVSWYQQALGQGPQFIFQYYREEENGRGNFPPRFSGLQFPNYSSELNVNALELDDSALYLCASSLGGSLFGTMGYGYTFGSGTRLTVV.

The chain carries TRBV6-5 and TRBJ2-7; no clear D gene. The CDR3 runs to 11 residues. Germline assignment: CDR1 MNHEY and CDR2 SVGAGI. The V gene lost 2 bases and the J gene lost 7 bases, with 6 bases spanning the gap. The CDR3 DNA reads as TGTGCCAGCAGTTACCGGTCGGAGCAGTACTTC. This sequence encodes CASSYRSEQYF.

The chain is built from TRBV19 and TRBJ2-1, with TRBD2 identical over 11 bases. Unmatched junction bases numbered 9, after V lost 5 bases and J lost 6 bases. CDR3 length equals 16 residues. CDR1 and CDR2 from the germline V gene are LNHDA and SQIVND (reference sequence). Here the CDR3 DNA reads TGTGCCAGTAGTGCCCTAACTAGCGGGGGCTCCAATGAGCAGTTCTTC. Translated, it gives CASSALTSGGSNEQFF.

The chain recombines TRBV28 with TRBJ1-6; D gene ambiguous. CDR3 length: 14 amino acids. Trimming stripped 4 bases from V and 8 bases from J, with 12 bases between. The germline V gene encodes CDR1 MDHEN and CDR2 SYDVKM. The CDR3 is CASSWSDDYSPLHF. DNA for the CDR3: TGTGCCAGCAGTTGGTCCGACGACTATTCACCCCTCCACTTT.

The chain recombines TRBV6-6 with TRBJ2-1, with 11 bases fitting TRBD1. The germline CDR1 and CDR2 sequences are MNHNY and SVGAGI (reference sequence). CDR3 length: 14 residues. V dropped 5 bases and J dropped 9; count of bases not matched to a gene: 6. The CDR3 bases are TGTGCCAGCAGTGGGACAGGGGGAGTTGGTGAGCAGTTCTTC. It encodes CASSGTGGVGEQFF.

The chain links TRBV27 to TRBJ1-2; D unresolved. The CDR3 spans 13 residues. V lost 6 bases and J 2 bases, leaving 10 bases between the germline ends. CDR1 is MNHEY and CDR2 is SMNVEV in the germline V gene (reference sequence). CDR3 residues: CASREGGNYGYTF. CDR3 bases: TGTGCCAGCAGGGAGGGTGGAAACTATGGCTACACCTTC.

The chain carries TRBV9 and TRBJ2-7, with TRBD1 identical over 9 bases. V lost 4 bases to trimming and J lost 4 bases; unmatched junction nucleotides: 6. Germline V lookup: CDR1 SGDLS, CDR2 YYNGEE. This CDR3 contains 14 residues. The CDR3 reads CASSPGQGFYEQYF. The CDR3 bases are TGTGCCAGCAGCCCGGGACAGGGATTTTACGAGCAGTACTTC.

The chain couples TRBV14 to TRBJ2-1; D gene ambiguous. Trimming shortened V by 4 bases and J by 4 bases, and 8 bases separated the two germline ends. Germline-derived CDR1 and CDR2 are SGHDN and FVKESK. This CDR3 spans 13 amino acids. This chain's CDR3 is CASSLQTYNEQFF. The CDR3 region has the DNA TGTGCCAGCAGCCTCCAGACTTACAATGAGCAGTTCTTC.

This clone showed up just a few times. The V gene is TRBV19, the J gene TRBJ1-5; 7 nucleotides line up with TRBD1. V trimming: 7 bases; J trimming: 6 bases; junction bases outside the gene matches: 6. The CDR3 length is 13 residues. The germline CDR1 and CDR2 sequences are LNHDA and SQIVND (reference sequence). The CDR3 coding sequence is TGTGCCAGTATGACAGGGCTGGGTCAGCCCCAGCATTTT. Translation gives CASMTGLGQPQHF. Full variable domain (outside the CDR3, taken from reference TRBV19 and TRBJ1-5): DGGITQSPKYLFRKEGQNVTLSCEQNLNHDAMYWYRQDPGQGLRLIYYSQIVNDFQKGDIAEGYSVSREKKESFPLTVTSAQKNPTAFYLCASMTGLGQPQHFGDGTRLSIL.

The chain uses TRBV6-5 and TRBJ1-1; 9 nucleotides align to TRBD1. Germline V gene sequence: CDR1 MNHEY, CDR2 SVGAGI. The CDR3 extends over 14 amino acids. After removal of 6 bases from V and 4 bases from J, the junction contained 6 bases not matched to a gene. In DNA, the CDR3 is TGTGCCAGCAGGAGACCGACAGGGGGCACTGAAGCTTTCTTT. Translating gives CASRRPTGGTEAFF.

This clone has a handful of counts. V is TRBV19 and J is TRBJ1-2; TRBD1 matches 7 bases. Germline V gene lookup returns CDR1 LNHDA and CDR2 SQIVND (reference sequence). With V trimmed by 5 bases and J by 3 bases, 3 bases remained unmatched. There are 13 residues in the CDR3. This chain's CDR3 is CASSLQGYYGYTF. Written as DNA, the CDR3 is TGTGCCAGTAGTCTACAGGGGTACTATGGCTACACCTTC.

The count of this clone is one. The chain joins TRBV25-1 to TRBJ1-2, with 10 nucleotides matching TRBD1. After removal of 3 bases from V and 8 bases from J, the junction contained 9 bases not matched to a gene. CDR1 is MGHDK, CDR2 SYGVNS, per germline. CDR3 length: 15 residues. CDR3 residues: CASSDPGQGPLGYTF. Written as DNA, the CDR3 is TGTGCCAGCAGTGACCCGGGACAGGGGCCTTTAGGCTACACCTTC.

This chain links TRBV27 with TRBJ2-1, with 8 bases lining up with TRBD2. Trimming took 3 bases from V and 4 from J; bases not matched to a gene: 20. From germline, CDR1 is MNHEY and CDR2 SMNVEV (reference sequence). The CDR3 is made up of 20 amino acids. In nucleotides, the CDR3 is TGTGCCAGCAGTTTCCGCCGCCGCCGCCAGGGACTAGTCTCTTACAATGAGCAGTTCTTC. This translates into CASSFRRRRQGLVSYNEQFF.